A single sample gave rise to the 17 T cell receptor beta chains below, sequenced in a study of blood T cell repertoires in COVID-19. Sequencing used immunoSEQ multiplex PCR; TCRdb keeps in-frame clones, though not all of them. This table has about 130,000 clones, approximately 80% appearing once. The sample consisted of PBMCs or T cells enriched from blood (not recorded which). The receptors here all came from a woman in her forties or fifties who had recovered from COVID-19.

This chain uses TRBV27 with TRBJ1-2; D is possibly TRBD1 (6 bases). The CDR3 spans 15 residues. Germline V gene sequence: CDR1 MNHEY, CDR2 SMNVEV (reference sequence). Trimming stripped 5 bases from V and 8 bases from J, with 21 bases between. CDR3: CASSPTGHPGGGYTF. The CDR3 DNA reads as TGTGCCAGCAGTCCTACGGGACACCCGGGGGGGGGCTACACCTTC.

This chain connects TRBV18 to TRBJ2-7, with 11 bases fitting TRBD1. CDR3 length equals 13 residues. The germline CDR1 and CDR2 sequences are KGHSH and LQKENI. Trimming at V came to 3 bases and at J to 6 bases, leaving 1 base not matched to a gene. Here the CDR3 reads CASSPGTGGEQYF. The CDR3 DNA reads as TGTGCCAGCTCACCCGGGACAGGGGGCGAGCAGTACTTC.

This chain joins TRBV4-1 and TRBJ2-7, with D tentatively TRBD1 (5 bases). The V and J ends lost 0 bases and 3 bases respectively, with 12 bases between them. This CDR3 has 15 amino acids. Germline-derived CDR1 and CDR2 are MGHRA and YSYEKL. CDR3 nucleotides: TGCGCCAGCAGCCAAGATGTCTGGACATACTACGAGCAGTACGTC. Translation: CASSQDVWTYYEQYV.

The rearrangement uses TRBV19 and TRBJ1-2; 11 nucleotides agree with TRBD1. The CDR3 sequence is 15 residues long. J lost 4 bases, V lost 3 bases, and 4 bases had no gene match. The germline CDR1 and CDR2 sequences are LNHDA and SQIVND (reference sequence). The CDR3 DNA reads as TGTGCCAGTAGTATTGGGACAGGGGGAGGCTATGGCTACACCTTC. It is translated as CASSIGTGGGYGYTF.

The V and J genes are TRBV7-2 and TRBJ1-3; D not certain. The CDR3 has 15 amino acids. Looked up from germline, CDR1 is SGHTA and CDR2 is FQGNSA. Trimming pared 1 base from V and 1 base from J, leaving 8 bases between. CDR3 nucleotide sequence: TGTGCCAGCAGCTTAGTGCTAAGTTCTGGAAACACCATATATTTT. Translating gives CASSLVLSSGNTIYF.

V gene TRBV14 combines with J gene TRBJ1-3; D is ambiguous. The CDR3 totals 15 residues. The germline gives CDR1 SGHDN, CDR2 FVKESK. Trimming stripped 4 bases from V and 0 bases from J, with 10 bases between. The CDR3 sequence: CASSPPGFSGNTIYF. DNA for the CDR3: TGTGCCAGCAGCCCTCCAGGATTCTCTGGAAACACCATATATTTT.

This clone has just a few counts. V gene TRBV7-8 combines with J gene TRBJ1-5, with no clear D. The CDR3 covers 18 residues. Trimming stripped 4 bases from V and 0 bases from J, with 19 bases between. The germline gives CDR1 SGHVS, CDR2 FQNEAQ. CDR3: CASSSLYVGGGSNQPQHF. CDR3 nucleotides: TGTGCCAGCAGCTCATTATACGTTGGTGGCGGTAGCAATCAGCCCCAGCATTTT.

The CDR3 here is CASGTGGANYEQYF. CDR3 nucleotide sequence: TGCGCCAGCGGGACAGGGGGCGCGAATTACGAGCAGTACTTC. The chain employs TRBV5-1 and TRBJ2-7, with 12 bases identical to TRBD1. CDR3 length: 14 amino acids. Germline CDR1 SGHRS, CDR2 YFSETQ. J was trimmed by 4 bases and V by 7 bases; bases with no gene match: 6. Complete variable domain (other parts from reference TRBV5-1 and TRBJ2-7): KAGVTQTPRYLIKTRGQQVTLSCSPISGHRSVSWYQQTPGQGLQFLFEYFSETQRNKGNFPGRFSGRQFSNSRSEMNVSTLELGDSALYLCASGTGGANYEQYFGPGTRLTVT.

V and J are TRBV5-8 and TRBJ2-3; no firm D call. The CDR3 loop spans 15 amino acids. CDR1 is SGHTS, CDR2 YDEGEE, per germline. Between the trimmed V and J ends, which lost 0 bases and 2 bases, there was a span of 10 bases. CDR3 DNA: TGTGCCAGCAGCTTGGAGGCAGCGTACACAGATACGCAGTATTTT. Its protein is CASSLEAAYTDTQYF.

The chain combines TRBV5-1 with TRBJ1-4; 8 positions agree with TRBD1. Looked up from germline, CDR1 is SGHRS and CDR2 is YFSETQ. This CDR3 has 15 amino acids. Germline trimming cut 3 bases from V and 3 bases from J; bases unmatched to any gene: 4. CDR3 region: CASSSQGAANEKLFF. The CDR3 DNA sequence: TGCGCCAGCAGCTCCCAGGGGGCAGCTAATGAAAAACTGTTTTTT. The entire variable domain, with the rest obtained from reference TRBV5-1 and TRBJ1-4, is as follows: KAGVTQTPRYLIKTRGQQVTLSCSPISGHRSVSWYQQTPGQGLQFLFEYFSETQRNKGNFPGRFSGRQFSNSRSEMNVSTLELGDSALYLCASSSQGAANEKLFFGSGTQLSVL.

In DNA, the CDR3 is TGTGCCAGCAGCCACTCCGGTTCAGGGGATTCACCCCTCCACTTT. Protein sequence: CASSHSGSGDSPLHF. The V gene is TRBV3-1 (or the pseudogene TRBV3-2), the J gene TRBJ1-6; D is perhaps TRBD1 (6 bases). CDR1 and CDR2 (germline): LGHDT, YNNKEL (reference sequence). The CDR3 is 15 residues long. The V end lost 3 bases, the J end lost 8 bases, and 14 bases lay between the germline ends.

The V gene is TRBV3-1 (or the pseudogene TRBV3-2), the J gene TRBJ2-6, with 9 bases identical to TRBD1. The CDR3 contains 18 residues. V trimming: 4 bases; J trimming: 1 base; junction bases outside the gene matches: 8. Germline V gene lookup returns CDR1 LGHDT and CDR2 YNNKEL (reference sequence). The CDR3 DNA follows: TGTGCCAGCAGCCTGACAGGGGGAGGCTTTTCTGGGGCCAACGTCCTGACTTTC. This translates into CASSLTGGGFSGANVLTF.

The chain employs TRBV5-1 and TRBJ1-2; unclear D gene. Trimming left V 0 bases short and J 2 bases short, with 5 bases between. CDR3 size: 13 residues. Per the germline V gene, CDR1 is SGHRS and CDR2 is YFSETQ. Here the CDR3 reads CASSLDRNYGYTF. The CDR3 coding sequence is TGCGCCAGCAGCTTGGACAGAAACTATGGCTACACCTTC.

DNA for the CDR3: TGTGCCAGCAGTTTTAGGGGCCGCATGAACACTGAAGCTTTCTTT. Translation: CASSFRGRMNTEAFF. V gene TRBV27 combines with J gene TRBJ1-1, with a weak D call TRBD1 (5 bases). The germline V gene encodes CDR1 MNHEY and CDR2 SMNVEV (reference sequence). V lost 3 bases and J lost 0, with 11 bases in between. CDR3 length: 15 residues.

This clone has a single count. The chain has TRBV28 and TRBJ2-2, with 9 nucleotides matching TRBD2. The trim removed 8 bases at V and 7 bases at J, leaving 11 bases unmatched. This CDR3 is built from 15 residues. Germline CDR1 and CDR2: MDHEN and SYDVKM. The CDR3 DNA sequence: TGTGCCAGCCGTTCCGCGGGGGGGCCAAGCGGGGAGCTGTTTTTT. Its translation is CASRSAGGPSGELFF.

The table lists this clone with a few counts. CDR3 nucleotide sequence: TGTGCCAGCTCACCCAGGGGGAGCTCCTATAATTCACCCCTCCACTTT. Protein: CASSPRGSSYNSPLHF. V and J are TRBV18 and TRBJ1-6; 7 bases line up with TRBD1. J was trimmed by 0 bases and V by 3 bases; bases with no gene match: 2. The CDR3 runs to 16 residues. The germline CDR1 and CDR2 sequences are KGHSH and LQKENI.

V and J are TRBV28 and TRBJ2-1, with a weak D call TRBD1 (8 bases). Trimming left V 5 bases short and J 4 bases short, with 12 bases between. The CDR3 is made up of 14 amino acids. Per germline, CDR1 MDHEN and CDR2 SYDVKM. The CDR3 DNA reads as TGTGCCAGCAGTCAACAGGGGGGGTACAATGAGCAGTTCTTC. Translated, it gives CASSQQGGYNEQFF. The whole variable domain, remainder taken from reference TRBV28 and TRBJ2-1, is DVKVTQSSRYLVKRTGEKVFLECVQDMDHENMFWYRQDPGLGLRLIYFSYDVKMKEKGDIPEGYSVSREKKERFSLILESASTNQTSMYLCASSQQGGYNEQFFGPGTRLTVL.